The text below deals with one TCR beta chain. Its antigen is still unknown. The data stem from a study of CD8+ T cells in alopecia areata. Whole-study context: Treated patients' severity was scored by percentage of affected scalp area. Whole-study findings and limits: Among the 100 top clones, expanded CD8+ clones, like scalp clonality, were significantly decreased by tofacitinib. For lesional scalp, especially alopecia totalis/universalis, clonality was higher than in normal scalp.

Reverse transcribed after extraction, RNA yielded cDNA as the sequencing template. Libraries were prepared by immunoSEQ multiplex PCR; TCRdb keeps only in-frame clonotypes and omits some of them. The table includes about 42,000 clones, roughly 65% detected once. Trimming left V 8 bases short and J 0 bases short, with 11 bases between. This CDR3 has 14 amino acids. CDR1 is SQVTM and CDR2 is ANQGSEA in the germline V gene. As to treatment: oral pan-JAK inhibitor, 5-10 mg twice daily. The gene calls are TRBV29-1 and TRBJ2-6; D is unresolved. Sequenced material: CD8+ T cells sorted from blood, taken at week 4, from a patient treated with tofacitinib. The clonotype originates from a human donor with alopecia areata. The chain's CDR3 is CSSLGGSGANVLTF. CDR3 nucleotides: TGCAGCTCCCTAGGTGGCTCTGGGGCCAACGTCCTGACTTTC. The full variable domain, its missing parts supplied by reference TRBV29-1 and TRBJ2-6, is SAVISQKPSRDICQRGTSLTIQCQVDSQVTMMFWYRQQPGQSLTLIATANQGSEATYESGFVIDKFPISRPNLTFSTLTVSNMSPEDSSIYLCSSLGGSGANVLTFGAGSRLTVL.